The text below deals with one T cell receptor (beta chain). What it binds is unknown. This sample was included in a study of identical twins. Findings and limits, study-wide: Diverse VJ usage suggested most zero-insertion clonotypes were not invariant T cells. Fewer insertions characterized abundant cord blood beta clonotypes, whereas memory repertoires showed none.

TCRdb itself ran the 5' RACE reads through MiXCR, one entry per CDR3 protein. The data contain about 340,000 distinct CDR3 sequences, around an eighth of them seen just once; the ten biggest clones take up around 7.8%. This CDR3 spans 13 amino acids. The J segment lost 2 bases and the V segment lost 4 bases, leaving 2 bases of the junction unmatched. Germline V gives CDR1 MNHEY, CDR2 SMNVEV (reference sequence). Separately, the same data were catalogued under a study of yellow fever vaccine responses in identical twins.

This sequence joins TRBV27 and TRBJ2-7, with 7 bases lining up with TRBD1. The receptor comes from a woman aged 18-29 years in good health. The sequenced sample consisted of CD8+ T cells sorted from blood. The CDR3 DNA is TGTGCCAGCAGTTGGACAGGCGCCTACGAGCAGTACTTC. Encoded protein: CASSWTGAYEQYF.